This TCR beta chain was recorded in a study of early T cells in non-severe SARS-CoV-2 infection. There are 15 residues in the CDR3. The germline V and J ends were trimmed by 2 bases and 2 bases, with 9 bases remaining between them. The germline V gene has CDR1 SNHLY and CDR2 FYNNEI. By frequency in the sample, this clonotype is medium-sized. Unique molecular identifiers were attached to individual cDNA molecules. TCRdb re-derived calls from the 5' RACE reads in MiXCR, one entry per CDR3 protein. The sample includes tens of thousands of distinct CDR3 sequences, roughly an eighth of them seen just once.

This receptor was identified in an adult who was a healthcare worker with PCR-confirmed SARS-CoV-2 infection or an uninfected control (not recorded which). The sample comprised whole blood. The chain employs TRBV2 and TRBJ1-4; the D gene is possibly TRBD1 (5 bases). DNA of the CDR3: TGTGCCAGCAGTGAACCCGGGGCCACTAATGAAAAACTGTTTTTT. Its translation: CASSEPGATNEKLFF.